This TCR beta chain emerged from a study of early T cells in non-severe SARS-CoV-2 infection. Study summary: Sequencing used unsorted whole-blood bulk RNA, so chains lack pairing.

Unique molecular identifiers were added to individual cDNA molecules. MiXCR was run by TCRdb on the 5' RACE reads, yielding one entry per CDR3 protein. The repertoire consists of fewer than 85,000 distinct CDR3 sequences, with approximately 12% occurring once and the leading ten covering over 0.95%. This clonotype was observed at least ten times. Germline V gene data show CDR1 as SGHTA and CDR2 as FQGNSA. The V end was cut by 4 bases, the J end by 2 bases, with 10 bases between. The CDR3 covers 14 residues. This TCR came from an adult who was a healthcare worker with PCR-confirmed SARS-CoV-2 infection or an uninfected control (not recorded which). This chain joins TRBV7-2 and TRBJ2-3; D may correspond to TRBD1 or TRBD2 (5 bases each). Sample: whole blood. CDR3 protein: CASSSGTLTDTQYF. As DNA, the CDR3 is TGTGCCAGCAGCTCCGGGACCCTCACAGATACGCAGTATTTT.